This TCR beta chain emerged from a study of PD-L1 blockade in urothelial cancer. As for the study in general: Bladder-origin urothelial cancer in males described about 85% of the roughly 29 patients. Once treatment had started, blood was analyzed at 3 weeks (second dose) and again at 6 weeks.

The germline V gene has CDR1 SSHAT and CDR2 FNYEAQ (reference sequence). The CDR3 extends over 13 amino acids. A word on this clone: Sequence at one end of the junction differs from germline and may be a read error.

Libraries were prepared by immunoSEQ multiplex PCR; TCRdb keeps only in-frame clonotypes and omits some of them. The sample records about 100,000 clones, around 85% being singletons. The sequence was collected from a man aged 45-65 years with urothelial cancer. The chain couples TRBV7-7 to TRBJ2-7, with D uncertain. The sequences come from PBMCs, collected around atezolizumab (anti-PD-L1) treatment. CDR3 nucleotide sequence: TGTGCTAGCAGCTTAGCACGGTCTTACGAGCAGTACTTC. Its translation is CASSLARSYEQYF.